The 5 T cell receptor beta chains below were found in one sample sequenced in a study of blood T cell repertoires in COVID-19. TCRdb's table, derived via immunoSEQ multiplex PCR, lists solely in-frame clones and lacks some. Of 270,000 or so clones in the sample, nearly 90% were seen once. Sequenced: peripheral blood. These TCRs come from a woman aged 55 to 70 with COVID-19, enrolled during active disease.

The J gene is TRBJ1-1, the V gene TRBV4-1, with 11 positions matching TRBD1. J lost 4 bases, V lost 1 base, and 8 bases had no gene match. Germline values: CDR1 MGHRA, CDR2 YSYEKL. The CDR3 contains 17 residues. CDR3 DNA: TGCGCCAGCAGCCAAGTGGGGACAGGGGGAGCGGGCACTGAAGCTTTCTTT. Translated, it gives CASSQVGTGGAGTEAFF.

The V gene is TRBV3-1 (or the pseudogene TRBV3-2), the J gene TRBJ1-2, with no clear D. In germline, CDR1 is LGHDT, CDR2 YNNKEL (reference sequence). The V gene lost 1 base and the J gene lost 0 bases, with 24 bases spanning the gap. This CDR3 contains 20 residues. Written as DNA, the CDR3 is TGTGCCAGCAGCCAAGCTTGTGGGCTTCCATATCTTAAACCTAACTATGGCTACACCTTC. This encodes CASSQACGLPYLKPNYGYTF.

This chain joins TRBV7-2 and TRBJ2-1, with 8 bases that match TRBD2. CDR3 length equals 15 residues. The germline V gene has CDR1 SGHTA and CDR2 FQGNSA. V lost 3 bases and J lost 7; bases outside the gene matches: 8. The CDR3 sequence is CASSFIGTSWNEQFF. The CDR3 DNA sequence: TGTGCCAGCAGCTTTATAGGGACTAGTTGGAATGAGCAGTTCTTC. The full variable domain, completed using reference TRBV7-2 and TRBJ2-1, is GAGVSQSPSNKVTEKGKDVELRCDPISGHTALYWYRQSLGQGLEFLIYFQGNSAPDKSGLPSDRFSAERTGGSVSTLTIQRTQQEDSAVYLCASSFIGTSWNEQFFGPGTRLTVL.

Only a few counts were recorded for this clone. The chain has TRBV11-2 and TRBJ2-7, with D possibly being TRBD2 (6 bases). Germline loops: CDR1 SGHAT, CDR2 FQNNGV. The CDR3 consists of 15 residues. The germline V and J ends were trimmed by 5 bases and 2 bases, with 16 bases remaining between them. In DNA, the CDR3 is TGTGCCAGCAGCCTGGCGGGGACCGCTACCTACGAGCAGTACTTC. Encoded protein: CASSLAGTATYEQYF.

This rearrangement joins TRBV5-3 to TRBJ1-6; 7 nucleotides align to TRBD1. TRBV5-3 is an ORF, with its function uncertain. This CDR3 is 15 amino acids long. After removal of 0 bases from V and 6 bases from J, the junction contained 3 bases not matched to a gene. The CDR3 reads CARSLDRQGNSPLHF. The CDR3 nucleotides read TGTGCCAGAAGCTTGGATCGACAGGGTAATTCACCCCTCCACTTT.